Below, 10 T cell receptor beta chains from the same sample are listed, as sequenced in a study of shared clonotypes between healthy human individuals. Assay used: immunoSEQ multiplex PCR; TCRdb lists only in-frame clones, some missing. Found here are under 1,100,000 clones, 65% to 75% of them singletons; the top ten hold over 1.3%. Sequencing input: memory CD4+ T cells sorted from blood. Subset denoted: CD45RA-negative fraction. The receptor source for this set is a man aged 18 to 30 in good health.

This clone was seen a handful of times. The chain couples TRBV7-6 to TRBJ1-6; TRBD1 agrees at 7 bases. CDR1 is SGHVS, CDR2 FNYEAQ, per germline. The CDR3 loop spans 14 amino acids. The V and J ends lost 6 bases and 4 bases, in that order; junction bases with no gene match: 3. The CDR3 loop reads CASRGTAYNSPLHF. The CDR3 DNA follows: TGTGCCAGCAGAGGGACAGCTTATAATTCACCCCTCCACTTT.

The chain joins TRBV29-1 to TRBJ1-1, with D uncertain. This CDR3 contains 11 residues. The germline gives CDR1 SQVTM, CDR2 ANQGSEA. Trimming cost V 6 bases and J 3 bases, with 8 bases left between them. CDR3 in amino acids: CSVSRDTEAFF. DNA for the CDR3: TGCAGCGTGTCCAGAGACACTGAAGCTTTCTTT. Full variable domain (outside the CDR3, taken from reference TRBV29-1 and TRBJ1-1): SAVISQKPSRDICQRGTSLTIQCQVDSQVTMMFWYRQQPGQSLTLIATANQGSEATYESGFVIDKFPISRPNLTFSTLTVSNMSPEDSSIYLCSVSRDTEAFFGQGTRLTVV.

V and J are TRBV5-1 and TRBJ1-6, with 8 positions matching TRBD1. V lost 0 bases to trimming and J lost 8 bases; unmatched junction nucleotides: 7. The germline V gene has CDR1 SGHRS and CDR2 YFSETQ. The CDR3 loop spans 16 amino acids. CDR3 sequence: CASSLVRQGSYSPLHF. CDR3 coding DNA: TGCGCCAGCAGCTTGGTGAGACAGGGGTCTTATTCACCCCTCCACTTT.

The chain is built from TRBV2 and TRBJ1-3, with a weak D call TRBD1 (5 bases). In germline, CDR1 is SNHLY, CDR2 FYNNEI. The CDR3 contains 24 residues. V lost 2 bases, J lost 1 base, and 36 bases lay in between. CDR3 DNA: TGTGCCAGCAGTGAAAGGTCCGGGCAGGGATGGCTCCCGGACGCGATAGGGTCTGGAAACACCATATATTTT. Protein: CASSERSGQGWLPDAIGSGNTIYF.

The chain employs TRBV6-1 and TRBJ1-4; D not resolved. Trimming removed 4 bases at V and 7 bases at J, with 13 bases between. The CDR3 length is 14 residues. CDR1 and CDR2 from the germline V gene are MNHNS and SASEGT. CDR3 residues: CASSATAGSEKLFF. Here the CDR3 DNA reads TGTGCCAGCAGTGCTACAGCGGGAAGTGAAAAACTGTTTTTT.

The chain is built from TRBV5-6 and TRBJ2-5; possible D gene TRBD1, 5 bases. Between the trimmed V and J ends, which lost 0 bases and 5 bases, there was a span of 17 bases. This CDR3 comprises 16 residues. Per germline, CDR1 SGHDT and CDR2 YYEEEE. The CDR3 loop reads CASSLGGARHVETQYF. DNA of the CDR3: TGTGCCAGCAGCTTGGGTGGGGCGAGGCACGTGGAGACCCAGTACTTC.

This chain connects TRBV10-3 to TRBJ1-5; 10 bases align to TRBD1. The length of the CDR3 is 15 residues. Germline CDR1 reads ENHRY; CDR2 reads SYGVKD. V dropped 11 bases and J dropped 8; count of bases not matched to a gene: 15. CDR3 nucleotide sequence: TGTGCCTCGGCTCTAGGACAGGGGGTAGAGGAGCCCCAGCATTTT. Its translation is CASALGQGVEEPQHF.

This clone has just one count. The V call is TRBV28, the J call TRBJ1-1; 8 bases align to TRBD1. CDR1 is MDHEN, CDR2 SYDVKM, per germline. The CDR3 extends over 15 amino acids. Losses at the gene ends were 6 bases for V and 1 base for J; bases not matched to a gene: 7. The CDR3 region is CASSPGTGWNTEAFF. The CDR3 nucleotides are TGTGCCAGCAGCCCCGGGACAGGCTGGAACACTGAAGCTTTCTTT.

This chain connects TRBV4-2 to TRBJ2-2; TRBD2 matches 14 bases. Germline assignment: CDR1 LGHNA and CDR2 YNFKEQ. The CDR3 has 18 amino acids. With V trimmed by 4 bases and J by 0 bases, 4 bases remained unmatched. The CDR3 coding sequence is TGTGCCAGCAGCCTCCGGACTAGCGGGGGGCCGAACACCGGGGAGCTGTTTTTT. Its protein is CASSLRTSGGPNTGELFF.

A few counts support this clone. J is TRBJ2-7 and V is TRBV27, with D uncertain. Looked up from germline, CDR1 is MNHEY and CDR2 is SMNVEV (reference sequence). V was cut by 0 bases and J by 2 bases, with 11 bases left in between. The CDR3 consists of 15 residues. CDR3 sequence: CASSLSVPGPYEQYF. The CDR3 DNA reads as TGTGCCAGCAGTTTATCGGTCCCAGGACCCTACGAGCAGTACTTC.